The clone carrying this T cell receptor beta chain has only a few counts. The data are from a study of blood T cell repertoires in COVID-19. Study context: Nucleic acid was either cDNA or gDNA, and it came from T cells, B-cell-depleted T cells, or PBMCs.

The germline V gene encodes CDR1 SQVTM and CDR2 ANQGSEA. The CDR3 has 13 residues. Trimming removed 4 bases from V and 5 bases from J; junction bases left unmatched: 6. Here immunoSEQ multiplex PCR was the method, and the copy in TCRdb shows in-frame clones only, minus some. Of fewer than 400,000 clones listed, approximately 82% are singletons. This chain uses TRBV29-1 with TRBJ1-2; the match to TRBD1 covers 8 bases. The TCR sequence derives from a man younger than 45 with active or convalescent COVID-19. Sequencing was done on a sample of peripheral blood. CDR3 loop: CSVVGGQDYGYTF. The DNA of the CDR3 is TGCAGCGTTGTGGGGGGACAGGATTATGGCTACACCTTC.